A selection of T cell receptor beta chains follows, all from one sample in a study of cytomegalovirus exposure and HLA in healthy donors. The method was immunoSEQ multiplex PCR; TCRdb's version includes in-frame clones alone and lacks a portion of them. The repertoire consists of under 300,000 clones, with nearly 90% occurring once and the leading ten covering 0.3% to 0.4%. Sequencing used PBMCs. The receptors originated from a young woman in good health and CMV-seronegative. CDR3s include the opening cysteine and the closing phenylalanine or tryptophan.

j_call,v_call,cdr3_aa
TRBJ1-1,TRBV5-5,CASSKGDGGRVNTEAFF
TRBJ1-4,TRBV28,CASRGVAEKLFF
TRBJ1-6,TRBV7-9,CASSLSGQYYNSPLHF
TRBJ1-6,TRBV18,CASSPSGTDNSPLHF
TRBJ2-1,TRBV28,CASSLENEQFF
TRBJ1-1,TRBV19,CASSIDLGTEVWNTEAFF
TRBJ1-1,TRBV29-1,CSVYPATRGATEAFF
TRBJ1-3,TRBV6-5,CASRRTGGNTIYF
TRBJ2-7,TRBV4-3,CASSQGTGIFGEQYF
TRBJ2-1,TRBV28,CASSPLGAGGYNEQFF
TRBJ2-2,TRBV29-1,CSVGLANTGELFF
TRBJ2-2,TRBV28,CASSLPPELAGGLHTGELFF
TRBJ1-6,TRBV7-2,CASSARDRYNSPLHF
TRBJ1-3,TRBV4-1,CASSQDLAHRGGNTIYF